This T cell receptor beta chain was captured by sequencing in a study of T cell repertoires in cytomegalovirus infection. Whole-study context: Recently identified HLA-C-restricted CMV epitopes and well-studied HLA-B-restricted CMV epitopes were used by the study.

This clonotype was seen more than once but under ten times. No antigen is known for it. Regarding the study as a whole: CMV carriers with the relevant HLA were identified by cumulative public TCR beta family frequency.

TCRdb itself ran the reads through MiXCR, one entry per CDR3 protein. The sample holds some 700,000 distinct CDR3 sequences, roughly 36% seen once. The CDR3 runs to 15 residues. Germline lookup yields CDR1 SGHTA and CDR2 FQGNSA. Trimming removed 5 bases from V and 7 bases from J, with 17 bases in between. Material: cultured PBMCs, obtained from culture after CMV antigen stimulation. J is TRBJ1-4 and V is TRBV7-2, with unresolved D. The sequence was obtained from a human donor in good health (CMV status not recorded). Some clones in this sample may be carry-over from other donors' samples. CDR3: CASSLLGRSGEKLFF. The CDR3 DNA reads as TGTGCCAGCAGCCTGTTGGGCAGGTCGGGTGAAAAACTGTTTTTT.